Below, 22 T cell receptor beta chains from the same sample are listed, as sequenced in a study of blood T cell repertoires in COVID-19. Assay used: immunoSEQ multiplex PCR; TCRdb lists only in-frame clones, some missing. The repertoire holds around 140,000 clones, about 80% seen once, with about 3.2% in the top ten. Sequenced: PBMCs or T cells enriched from blood (not recorded which). The origin of the receptors is a woman aged 45-60 years who had recovered from COVID-19.

This clone was counted once. J is TRBJ2-1 and V is TRBV7-9, with TRBD1 matching 8 bases. Germline values: CDR1 SEHNR, CDR2 FQNEAQ (reference sequence). V shed 5 bases, J shed 5 bases, and the junction held 8 bases outside the gene matches. The CDR3 spans 15 residues. The CDR3 DNA follows: TGTGCCAGCAGCCCCGACAGGGGATACGACAATGAGCAGTTCTTC. Encoded protein: CASSPDRGYDNEQFF.

This rearrangement joins TRBV5-1 to TRBJ1-2; maybe TRBD1 (6 bases). Germline-derived CDR1 and CDR2 are SGHRS and YFSETQ. The CDR3 totals 13 residues. V was cut by 4 bases and J by 5 bases, with 12 bases left in between. CDR3 protein: CASSADSGYGYTF. CDR3 in DNA: TGCGCCAGCAGCGCGGACAGTGGATATGGCTACACCTTC.

This clone has just a few counts. This sequence joins TRBV27 and TRBJ2-3; D remains unclear. Between the trimmed V and J ends, which lost 2 bases and 2 bases, there was a span of 11 bases. CDR3 length: 15 residues. Germline CDR1 MNHEY, CDR2 SMNVEV (reference sequence). Here the CDR3 DNA reads TGTGCCAGCAGTTTAGGGCAGGCCTACACAGATACGCAGTATTTT. Its translation: CASSLGQAYTDTQYF.

This sequence joins TRBV15 and TRBJ1-1, with TRBD1 identical over 8 bases. Germline-derived CDR1 and CDR2 are LNHNV and YYDKDF (reference sequence). This CDR3 spans 14 amino acids. V was pared by 1 base and J by 7 bases, with 5 bases of the junction left unmatched. The CDR3 sequence: CATSRGDRPYEAFF. The CDR3 DNA reads TGTGCCACCAGCAGAGGGGACAGGCCTTATGAAGCTTTCTTT.

The CDR3 DNA reads as TGCGCCAGCGGTAACAGGGATGCGGACACCGGGGAGCTGTTTTTT. Its translation: CASGNRDADTGELFF. The chain carries TRBV5-1 and TRBJ2-2; possible D gene TRBD1, 6 bases. Germline-derived CDR1 and CDR2 are SGHRS and YFSETQ. This CDR3 contains 15 residues. V was shortened by 7 bases and J by 3 bases, with 16 bases between the two germline ends.

This clone was detected many times. The chain employs TRBV4-1 and TRBJ2-4, with D possibly matching TRBD2 (6 bases). V was cut by 4 bases and J by 7 bases, with 14 bases left in between. This CDR3 contains 14 residues. The germline V gene encodes CDR1 MGHRA and CDR2 YSYEKL. The CDR3 DNA reads as TGCGCCAGCAGCCGCAGTGAGGCGGGGAACATTCAGTACTTC. Its protein product is CASSRSEAGNIQYF.

CDR3 sequence: CAISELKGQGIFTDTQYF. The CDR3 bases are TGTGCCATCAGTGAGTTGAAGGGACAGGGCATCTTCACAGATACGCAGTATTTT. V usage is TRBV10-3 and J usage is TRBJ2-3; 9 bases fit TRBD1. V dropped 1 base and J dropped 2; count of bases not matched to a gene: 10. The CDR3 has 18 amino acids. Per germline, CDR1 ENHRY and CDR2 SYGVKD.

In its sample, this clone was seen a few times. The J gene is TRBJ1-1, the V gene TRBV6-5, with 7 positions matching TRBD1. The CDR3 covers 13 residues. V lost 7 bases to trimming and J lost 4 bases; unmatched junction nucleotides: 6. CDR1 MNHEY and CDR2 SVGAGI come from the germline V gene. CDR3 bases: TGTGCCAGCATTTCGGGACAGTTCACTGAAGCTTTCTTT. It specifies CASISGQFTEAFF.

The chain uses TRBV3-1 (or the pseudogene TRBV3-2) and TRBJ2-5; 8 positions match TRBD1. The junction had 7 bases not matched to a gene; V was cut back by 4 bases and J by 3 bases. Germline V lookup: CDR1 LGHDT, CDR2 YNNKEL (reference sequence). The CDR3 has 15 amino acids. The CDR3: CASSPPGTGKETQYF. CDR3 nucleotide sequence: TGTGCCAGCAGCCCCCCCGGGACAGGAAAAGAGACCCAGTACTTC.

This rearrangement joins TRBV7-8 to TRBJ2-1, with TRBD2 matching 10 bases. The V gene end was trimmed by 4 bases and the J gene end by 6 bases; junction bases not matched to a gene: 12. There are 17 residues in the CDR3. Germline assignment: CDR1 SGHVS and CDR2 FQNEAQ. CDR3: CASSSHPASGGRNEQFF. As DNA, the CDR3 is TGTGCCAGCAGCTCGCACCCCGCTAGCGGGGGTCGCAATGAGCAGTTCTTC.

This clone turned up a few times. The V and J genes are TRBV24-1 and TRBJ1-2; no clear D. The ends were cut back, 9 bases at V and 4 bases at J, with 14 bases in the middle. The CDR3 length is 13 residues. The germline V gene has CDR1 KGHDR and CDR2 SFDVKD. CDR3 loop: CATRKSESYGYTF. The CDR3 DNA follows: TGTGCCACCCGAAAGTCGGAGAGCTATGGCTACACCTTC.

This rearrangement joins TRBV6-6 to TRBJ2-1; tentative D call: TRBD2 (5 bases). Germline CDR1 reads MNHNY; CDR2 reads SVGAGI (reference sequence). The V end lost 2 bases, the J end lost 1 base, and 9 bases lay between the germline ends. The CDR3 runs to 15 residues. CDR3 nucleotide sequence: TGTGCCAGCAGTTACGCTAGCAGTTCCTACAATGAGCAGTTCTTC. This sequence encodes CASSYASSSYNEQFF.

This chain uses TRBV6-5 with TRBJ1-1, with 7 bases fitting TRBD1. Germline assignment: CDR1 MNHEY and CDR2 SVGAGI. The CDR3 has 14 residues. J was trimmed by 1 base and V by 6 bases; bases with no gene match: 5. CDR3 sequence reads: CASRLGTANTEAFF. The DNA for the CDR3 is TGTGCCAGCAGACTAGGGACAGCGAACACTGAAGCTTTCTTT.

V gene TRBV28 combines with J gene TRBJ2-7; 9 positions match TRBD1. Per germline, CDR1 MDHEN and CDR2 SYDVKM. This CDR3 contains 11 residues. J was trimmed by 12 bases and V by 4 bases; bases with no gene match: 4. CDR3 protein: CASSSNRGPYF. CDR3 coding DNA: TGTGCCAGCAGTTCTAACAGGGGGCCGTACTTC. Full variable domain (remainder filled in from reference TRBV28 and TRBJ2-7): DVKVTQSSRYLVKRTGEKVFLECVQDMDHENMFWYRQDPGLGLRLIYFSYDVKMKEKGDIPEGYSVSREKKERFSLILESASTNQTSMYLCASSSNRGPYFGPGTRLTVT.

For this clone: Within the sample, other DNA sequences also encode this same CDR3. The gene calls are TRBV5-1 and TRBJ1-1, with D hard to call. CDR1 is SGHRS, CDR2 YFSETQ, per germline. The ends were cut back, 0 bases at V and 1 base at J, with 4 bases in the middle. There are 13 residues in the CDR3. The CDR3 sequence: CASSLGGNTEAFF. Here the CDR3 DNA reads TGCGCCAGCAGCTTGGGAGGGAACACTGAAGCTTTCTTT.

The chain combines TRBV5-4 with TRBJ2-1; TRBD2 might be the D (5 bases). CDR3 length equals 16 residues. Germline V CDR1 and CDR2: SGHNT, YYREEE (reference sequence). The V end lost 0 bases, the J end lost 0 bases, and 10 bases lay between the germline ends. The chain's CDR3 is CASSLALGSSYNEQFF. CDR3 coding DNA: TGTGCCAGCAGCTTGGCGTTGGGGAGCTCCTACAATGAGCAGTTCTTC. Using reference TRBV5-4 and TRBJ2-1 for the parts outside the CDR3, the full variable domain is ETGVTQSPTHLIKTRGQQVTLRCSSQSGHNTVSWYQQALGQGPQFIFQYYREEENGRGNFPPRFSGLQFPNYSSELNVNALELDDSALYLCASSLALGSSYNEQFFGPGTRLTVL.

The J gene is TRBJ1-5, the V gene TRBV7-9; 10 bases fit TRBD1. CDR1 is SEHNR and CDR2 is FQNEAQ in the germline V gene (reference sequence). V lost 4 bases, J lost 6 bases, and 3 bases stayed unmatched. This CDR3 has 14 residues. CDR3 sequence reads: CASSSGTGAQPQHF. CDR3 bases: TGTGCCAGCAGCTCTGGGACAGGGGCTCAGCCCCAGCATTTT.

This clone was counted a single time. CDR3 DNA sequence: TGCGCCAGCAGCGAGGACAGAAACACTGAAGCTTTCTTT. It specifies CASSEDRNTEAFF. The chain joins TRBV10-1 to TRBJ1-1; the D gene is possibly TRBD1 (6 bases). The germline V gene encodes CDR1 WNHNN and CDR2 SYGVQD (reference sequence). The length of the CDR3 is 13 residues. V gave up 6 bases and J gave up 2 bases, with 10 bases separating them.

CDR3 protein: CASRGGSGTEAFF. As DNA, the CDR3 is TGTGCCAGCAGAGGGGGCTCTGGCACTGAAGCTTTCTTT. The chain links TRBV11-1 to TRBJ1-1; TRBD1 matches 7 bases. CDR3 size: 13 residues. Per germline, CDR1 SGHAT and CDR2 FQDESV (reference sequence). Trimming took 6 bases from V and 4 from J; bases not matched to a gene: 5.

This clone was recorded a few times. The J gene is TRBJ2-1, the V gene TRBV28, with 10 nucleotides matching TRBD1. The CDR3 consists of 16 residues. In germline, CDR1 is MDHEN, CDR2 SYDVKM. V lost 6 bases, J lost 0 bases, and 5 bases stayed unmatched. The CDR3 DNA reads TGTGCCAGCAGGACGGGACAGGGGAGCTCCTACAATGAGCAGTTCTTC. Its protein product is CASRTGQGSSYNEQFF.

This clone was picked up one time. The rearrangement joins TRBV11-3 to TRBJ1-1; TRBD1 matches at 10 bases. This CDR3 contains 15 residues. Looked up from germline, CDR1 is SGHNT and CDR2 is YENEEA. V was clipped by 5 bases and J by 0 bases; unmatched bases: 3. The CDR3 region is CASSPGQGLNTEAFF. CDR3 DNA: TGTGCCAGCAGCCCGGGACAGGGGTTGAACACTGAAGCTTTCTTT.

The chain employs TRBV5-1 and TRBJ2-1; D is possibly TRBD1 (5 bases). Germline CDR1 SGHRS, CDR2 YFSETQ. V gave up 2 bases and J gave up 9 bases, with 12 bases separating them. The CDR3 is made up of 13 amino acids. CDR3 DNA: TGCGCCAGCAGCTTAAAGGGGATTTTTGAGCAGTTCTTC. It is translated as CASSLKGIFEQFF.